The present entry profiles one T cell receptor beta chain with its context. Sequencing was performed with immunoSEQ multiplex PCR; in TCRdb, only in-frame clones are kept and a portion is missing. Of 35,000 to 45,000 clones in the sample, roughly nine tenths are singletons; the top ten hold around 0.6%. There are 16 residues in the CDR3. CDR1 is MGHRA and CDR2 is YSYEKL in the germline V gene. Trimming cost V 1 base and J 4 bases, with 14 bases left between them. The data originate from a study of T cell changes during pregnancy in multiple sclerosis. The TCR sequence derives from a female donor with multiple sclerosis, enrolled in a pregnancy study. The chain has TRBV4-1 and TRBJ1-5; D ambiguous. The material sequenced was CD4+ T cells from peripheral blood mononuclear cells, taken in the first trimester of pregnancy. CDR3 in amino acids: CASSQARGGQNQPQHF. In nucleotides, the CDR3 is TGCGCCAGCAGCCAAGCACGGGGTGGCCAGAATCAGCCCCAGCATTTT.